This T cell receptor beta chain was recorded in a study of CD8+ T cells in alopecia areata. Study-level background: Treated patients were dosed with oral tofacitinib, taking 5 to 10 mg twice daily.

Turning to this clone: Its antigen is as yet unknown.

Study-level results: Tofacitinib significantly lowered scalp clonality and expanded CD8+ clones among the top 100.

As for treatment: oral pan-JAK inhibitor, 5-10 mg twice daily. The V end was cut by 2 bases, the J end by 1 base, with 6 bases between. This CDR3 spans 14 amino acids. CDR1 and CDR2 (germline): GTSNPN, SVGIG (reference sequence). Extraction of RNA preceded its reverse transcription into cDNA, which served as the sequencing template. Some clones are missing from TCRdb's copy, which holds only in-frame ones; the method was immunoSEQ multiplex PCR. The sample lists about 190,000 clones; roughly 62% were seen once. The gene calls are TRBV30 and TRBJ2-6; no clear D gene. The origin of this receptor is a human donor with alopecia areata. Here the sequenced sample was CD8+ T cells sorted from blood, taken at week 24, from a patient treated with tofacitinib. The CDR3 sequence is CAWSTESGANVLTF. Here the CDR3 DNA reads TGTGCCTGGAGTACGGAATCTGGGGCCAACGTCCTGACTTTC.